This passage covers 20 T cell receptor beta chains from one sample sequenced in a study of blood T cell repertoires in COVID-19. Sequencing was performed with immunoSEQ multiplex PCR; in TCRdb, only in-frame clones are kept and a portion is missing. The data show fewer than 250,000 clones, with around four fifths seen just once and 15% to 20% held by the top ten. Sequencing input: peripheral blood. All receptors come from a man between 25 and 39 years old with active or convalescent COVID-19.

J is TRBJ2-1 and V is TRBV7-9, with TRBD2 matching 8 bases. Per the germline V gene, CDR1 is SEHNR and CDR2 is FQNEAQ (reference sequence). The V segment lost 0 bases and the J segment 3 bases; nucleotides outside the gene matches: 4. This CDR3 contains 16 residues. CDR3 coding DNA: TGTGCCAGCAGCTTAGCCCCGGGACTAGACTACAATGAGCAGTTCTTC. Translated: CASSLAPGLDYNEQFF. The entire variable domain, with the rest obtained from reference TRBV7-9 and TRBJ2-1, is as follows: DTGVSQNPRHKITKRGQNVTFRCDPISEHNRLYWYRQTLGQGPEFLTYFQNEAQLEKSRLLSDRFSAERPKGSFSTLEIQRTEQGDSAMYLCASSLAPGLDYNEQFFGPGTRLTVL.

The chain uses TRBV24-1 and TRBJ2-1; perhaps TRBD2 as D (6 bases). The germline V gene encodes CDR1 KGHDR and CDR2 SFDVKD. The CDR3 extends over 15 amino acids. V lost 4 bases to trimming and J lost 6 bases, with 15 bases between them. The chain's CDR3 is CATSDTGSPINEQFF. The DNA of the CDR3 is TGTGCCACCAGTGACACCGGGAGTCCGATCAATGAGCAGTTCTTC.

The chain combines TRBV7-2 with TRBJ1-1; D possibly corresponds to TRBD1 (6 bases). This CDR3 comprises 14 residues. The germline V and J ends were trimmed by 3 bases and 5 bases, with 13 bases remaining between them. Germline loops: CDR1 SGHTA, CDR2 FQGNSA. The CDR3 sequence is CASSFQGLRTEAFF. In DNA form, the CDR3 reads TGTGCCAGCAGCTTTCAGGGGTTGAGGACTGAAGCTTTCTTT.

This chain joins TRBV18 and TRBJ2-2; 9 bases align to TRBD2. The germline V gene has CDR1 KGHSH and CDR2 LQKENI. The V gene end was trimmed by 0 bases and the J gene end by 5 bases; junction bases not matched to a gene: 4. This CDR3 is built from 16 residues. The CDR3 reads CASSPPSGGPTGELFF. DNA of the CDR3: TGTGCCAGCTCACCACCTAGCGGGGGACCTACCGGGGAGCTGTTTTTT.

V is TRBV12-3 or TRBV12-4 and J is TRBJ1-5; D is unclear. This CDR3 is 12 amino acids long. The V end was cut by 8 bases, the J end by 6 bases, with 11 bases between. CDR3 region: CASRLGGQPQHF. CDR3 coding DNA: TGTGCCAGCCGACTAGGCGGTCAGCCCCAGCATTTT.

This chain connects TRBV27 to TRBJ2-1; maybe TRBD1 (6 bases). Germline-derived CDR1 and CDR2 are MNHEY and SMNVEV (reference sequence). This CDR3 is 14 amino acids long. V lost 4 bases and J 1 base, leaving 8 bases between the germline ends. DNA of the CDR3: TGTGCCAGCAGTTACAGGGTGTCCTACAATGAGCAGTTCTTC. The encoded protein is CASSYRVSYNEQFF.

The rearrangement links TRBV6-5 to TRBJ1-2; no clear D gene. The CDR3 consists of 14 residues. Germline V gives CDR1 MNHEY, CDR2 SVGAGI. Between the trimmed V and J ends, which lost 0 bases and 4 bases, there was a span of 9 bases. The CDR3: CASSYSRVPYGYTF. The CDR3 nucleotides are TGTGCCAGCAGTTACTCGCGGGTTCCCTATGGCTACACCTTC.

CDR3 loop: CASRGQGIQPQHF. CDR3 in DNA: TGTGCCAGCAGGGGACAGGGAATTCAGCCCCAGCATTTT. The chain joins TRBV27 to TRBJ1-5; TRBD1 aligns across 9 bases. The germline V gene has CDR1 MNHEY and CDR2 SMNVEV (reference sequence). Germline trimming cut 6 bases from V and 6 bases from J; bases unmatched to any gene: 3. The CDR3 sequence is 13 residues long.

In this sample, this clone turned up a few times. This chain links TRBV4-2 with TRBJ1-5; D gene uncertain. Germline lookup yields CDR1 LGHNA and CDR2 YNFKEQ. The CDR3 runs to 10 residues. V shed 4 bases and J shed 8 bases, with 3 bases lying between them. This CDR3 is CASSRKPQHF. For the CDR3, the DNA is TGTGCCAGCAGCCGTAAGCCCCAGCATTTT.

The rearrangement links TRBV5-1 to TRBJ2-6; TRBD1 agrees at 8 bases. The V gene's germline CDR1 is SGHRS and CDR2 YFSETQ. Trimming removed 3 bases from V and 0 bases from J; junction bases left unmatched: 11. The CDR3 contains 19 residues. As DNA, the CDR3 is TGCGCCAGCAGCTCGAGACAGGGGTCGGGGAACTCTGGGGCCAACGTCCTGACTTTC. It specifies CASSSRQGSGNSGANVLTF.

The V call is TRBV5-4, the J call TRBJ2-3; TRBD1 is a possible D gene (6 bases). The germline CDR1 and CDR2 sequences are SGHNT and YYREEE (reference sequence). Deletions cut 0 bases from V and 4 bases from J, with 15 bases between. The CDR3 is 16 residues long. CDR3 in amino acids: CASSLALGGQADTQYF. CDR3 DNA sequence: TGTGCCAGCAGCTTGGCCTTAGGGGGTCAGGCAGATACGCAGTATTTT.

The CDR3 loop reads CASSLTGANSGANVLTF. The CDR3 bases are TGTGCCAGCAGCTTAACAGGGGCCAACTCTGGGGCCAACGTCCTGACTTTC. This chain uses TRBV7-3 with TRBJ2-6, with D perhaps matching TRBD1 (5 bases). CDR1 and CDR2 from the germline V gene are SGHTA and FQGTGA. Trimming left V 0 bases short and J 0 bases short, with 9 bases between. The CDR3 is 17 residues long.

This chain links TRBV20-1 with TRBJ2-3; TRBD2 might be the D (6 bases). Trimming removed 3 bases at V and 6 bases at J, with 16 bases between. The V gene's germline CDR1 is DFQATT and CDR2 SNEGSKA (reference sequence). CDR3 length: 14 amino acids. This CDR3 reads CSASPGGSRDTQYF. CDR3 nucleotides: TGCAGTGCTAGTCCTGGAGGGTCTAGGGATACGCAGTATTTT.

A single count supports this clone. The chain links TRBV5-1 to TRBJ2-1; 9 bases are shared with TRBD2. V dropped 1 base and J dropped 1; count of bases not matched to a gene: 0. Looked up from germline, CDR1 is SGHRS and CDR2 is YFSETQ. The CDR3 runs to 15 residues. The CDR3 bases are TGCGCCAGCAGCTTGACTAGCGGGTCCTACAATGAGCAGTTCTTC. It yields the protein CASSLTSGSYNEQFF.

The gene calls are TRBV7-8 and TRBJ2-3, with 11 bases lining up with TRBD2. Unmatched junction bases numbered 6, after V lost 0 bases and J lost 4 bases. The CDR3 has 17 residues. CDR1 is SGHVS, CDR2 FQNEAQ, per germline. The CDR3 reads CASSLADSGGAADTQYF. In DNA, the CDR3 is TGTGCCAGCAGCTTAGCGGATAGCGGGGGGGCCGCAGATACGCAGTATTTT.

V is TRBV9 and J is TRBJ1-3; D not resolved. Germline V gene sequence: CDR1 SGDLS, CDR2 YYNGEE. This CDR3 contains 15 residues. V was pared by 1 base and J by 0 bases, with 8 bases between. The CDR3 DNA reads as TGTGCCAGCAGCGTATCGGTAGCCTCTGGAAACACCATATATTTT. This gives the protein CASSVSVASGNTIYF.

A single count supports this clone. V and J are TRBV6-6 and TRBJ1-1; no reliable D call. Germline-derived CDR1 and CDR2 are MNHNY and SVGAGI (reference sequence). This CDR3 has 14 amino acids. Trimming stripped 7 bases from V and 0 bases from J, with 12 bases between. Here the CDR3 DNA reads TGTGCCAGCATGCCGGCGGGCGTGAACACTGAAGCTTTCTTT. Translated: CASMPAGVNTEAFF.

The rearrangement joins TRBV10-1 to TRBJ2-1, with TRBD2 matching 11 bases. V shed 7 bases, J shed 2 bases, and the junction held 7 bases outside the gene matches. CDR1 and CDR2 from the germline V gene are WNHNN and SYGVQD (reference sequence). The CDR3 contains 16 residues. In nucleotides, the CDR3 is TGCGCCAGCACAGGTTCTAGCGGGAGGACCTACAATGAGCAGTTCTTC. This translates into CASTGSSGRTYNEQFF.

The J gene is TRBJ2-5, the V gene TRBV3-1 (or the pseudogene TRBV3-2); 11 bases are a match to TRBD2. Trimming took 5 bases from V and 5 from J; bases not matched to a gene: 13. In germline, CDR1 is LGHDT, CDR2 YNNKEL (reference sequence). The CDR3 totals 17 residues. This CDR3 is CASSEVLSGGAMETQYF. Here the CDR3 DNA reads TGTGCCAGCAGCGAGGTTCTTAGCGGGGGGGCGATGGAGACCCAGTACTTC.

The chain couples TRBV6-5 to TRBJ1-3, with D perhaps matching TRBD1 (5 bases). The CDR3 runs 16 residues. The germline gives CDR1 MNHEY, CDR2 SVGAGI. Trimming took 0 bases from V and 4 from J, leaving 13 bases between them. The chain's CDR3 is CASSYSPQGVGNTIYF. The CDR3 DNA sequence: TGTGCCAGCAGTTACTCGCCTCAGGGTGTGGGAAACACCATATATTTT.